The T cell receptor beta chain under discussion was sequenced for a study of response to subunit inactivated influenza vaccine (dated by TCRdb to the late 2010s). For the study in its entirety: The study used deep quantitative T cell receptor repertoire profiling to track responses to a trivalent subunit inactivated influenza vaccine. General study outcomes and caveats: It was suggested by the authors that each seasonal influenza vaccination may recruit only a limited number of new T cells.

Deletion took 7 bases off V and 7 bases off J, with a span of 23 bases between the germline ends. The CDR3 numbers 16 residues from cysteine through phenylalanine. The kept DNA is CDR3 alone, 48 bases in frame from the first base. The germline V gene (reference sequence) supplies CDR1 LNHDA and CDR2 SQIVND. Library generation was performed with RT-PCR. TCRdb lists the instrument as Illumina HiSeq 2500. TCRdb trimmed public reads at Q25 via fastp, called clones via MiXCR and kept in-frame beta chains. Here each entry gathers all rows of one CDR3 protein and keeps the most common genes and DNA. This sample holds about 800,000 distinct CDR3 sequences; over 20% were observed only once. 10% to 13% of the sample comes from the top ten. For this clonotype: Its antigen has not been determined. No much larger clone is present one base from it, and per-base qualities are unavailable.

Recombination linked TRBV19 to TRBJ2-1; the best D guess is TRBD2, with 5 bases matching. Material: PBMCs from blood, obtained around 5 days after vaccination. The TCR originated in a man aged 45-65 years who received an inactivated influenza vaccine. Donor details come from another sample of the same person, matched by shared clones. CDR3 protein: CASTPPGLAGRNEQFF. The nucleotides read TGTGCCAGTACTCCCCCGGGTCTAGCAGGTCGTAATGAGCAGTTCTTC.